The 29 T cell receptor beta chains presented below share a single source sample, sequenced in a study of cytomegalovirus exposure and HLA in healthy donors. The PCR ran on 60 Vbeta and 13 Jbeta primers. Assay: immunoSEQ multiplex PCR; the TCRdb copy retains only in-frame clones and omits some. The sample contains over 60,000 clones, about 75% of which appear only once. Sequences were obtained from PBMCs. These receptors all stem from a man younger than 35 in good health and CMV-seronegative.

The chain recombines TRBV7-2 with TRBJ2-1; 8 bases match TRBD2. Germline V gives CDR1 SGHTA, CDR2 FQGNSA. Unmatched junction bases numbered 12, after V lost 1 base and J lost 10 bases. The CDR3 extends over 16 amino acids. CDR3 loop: CASSLGIIGGAEEQFF. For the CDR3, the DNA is TGTGCCAGCAGCTTAGGAATAATCGGGGGGGCCGAAGAGCAGTTCTTC. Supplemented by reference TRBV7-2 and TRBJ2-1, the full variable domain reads GAGVSQSPSNKVTEKGKDVELRCDPISGHTALYWYRQSLGQGLEFLIYFQGNSAPDKSGLPSDRFSAERTGGSVSTLTIQRTQQEDSAVYLCASSLGIIGGAEEQFFGPGTRLTVL.

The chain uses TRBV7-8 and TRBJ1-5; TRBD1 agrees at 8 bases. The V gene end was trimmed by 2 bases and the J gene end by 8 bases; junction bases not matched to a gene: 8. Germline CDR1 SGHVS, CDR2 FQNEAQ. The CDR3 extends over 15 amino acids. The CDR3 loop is CASSLLGQGAKPQHF. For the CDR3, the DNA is TGTGCCAGCAGCTTATTGGGGCAGGGGGCTAAGCCCCAGCATTTT. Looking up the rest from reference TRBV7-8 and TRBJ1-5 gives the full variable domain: GAGVSQSPRYKVAKRGQDVALRCDPISGHVSLFWYQQALGQGPEFLTYFQNEAQLDKSGLPSDRFFAERPEGSVSTLKIQRTQQEDSAVYLCASSLLGQGAKPQHFGDGTRLSIL.

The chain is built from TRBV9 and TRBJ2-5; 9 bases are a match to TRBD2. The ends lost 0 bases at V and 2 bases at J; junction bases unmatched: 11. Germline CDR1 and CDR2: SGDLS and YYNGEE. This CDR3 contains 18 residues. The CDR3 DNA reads TGTGCCAGCAGCGTAGCTCCGGCGGGGGGGCTTGGACAAGAGACCCAGTACTTC. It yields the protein CASSVAPAGGLGQETQYF.

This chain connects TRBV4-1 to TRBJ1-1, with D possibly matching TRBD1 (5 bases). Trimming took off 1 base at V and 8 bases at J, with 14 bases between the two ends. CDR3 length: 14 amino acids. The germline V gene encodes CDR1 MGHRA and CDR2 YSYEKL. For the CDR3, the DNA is TGCGCCAGCAGCCAAGGGGGGAGGTTTGAAGAAGCTTTCTTT. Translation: CASSQGGRFEEAFF.

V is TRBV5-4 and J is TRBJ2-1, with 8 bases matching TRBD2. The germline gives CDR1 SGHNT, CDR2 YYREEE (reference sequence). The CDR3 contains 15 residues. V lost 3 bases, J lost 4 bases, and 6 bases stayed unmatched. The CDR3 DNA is TGTGCCAGCAGCTCCCCGGGGGGGAAATACAATGAGCAGTTCTTC. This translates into CASSSPGGKYNEQFF.

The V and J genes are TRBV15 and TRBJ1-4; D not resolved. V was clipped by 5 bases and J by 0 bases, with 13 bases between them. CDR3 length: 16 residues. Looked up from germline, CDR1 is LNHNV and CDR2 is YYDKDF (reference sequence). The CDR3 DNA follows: TGTGCCACCAGCCAACCCGGGAAACCAACTAATGAAAAACTGTTTTTT. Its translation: CATSQPGKPTNEKLFF.

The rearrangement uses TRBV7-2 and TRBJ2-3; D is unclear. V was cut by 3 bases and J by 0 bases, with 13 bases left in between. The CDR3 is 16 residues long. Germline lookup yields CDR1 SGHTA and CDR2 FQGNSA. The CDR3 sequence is CASSLNAAASTDTQYF. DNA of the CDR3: TGTGCCAGCAGCTTGAACGCGGCAGCCAGCACAGATACGCAGTATTTT.

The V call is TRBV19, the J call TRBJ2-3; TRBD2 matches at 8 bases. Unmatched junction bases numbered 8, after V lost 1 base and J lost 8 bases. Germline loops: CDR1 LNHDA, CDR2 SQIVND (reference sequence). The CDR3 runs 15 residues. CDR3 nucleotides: TGTGCCAGTAGTATAGCGGGAGGGCTGGCGGGTACGCAGTATTTT. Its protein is CASSIAGGLAGTQYF.

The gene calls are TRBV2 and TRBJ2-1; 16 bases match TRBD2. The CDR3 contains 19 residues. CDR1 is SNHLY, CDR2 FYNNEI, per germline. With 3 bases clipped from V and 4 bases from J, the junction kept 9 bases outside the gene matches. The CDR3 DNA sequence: TGTGCCAGCAGTGATTTCGGGACTAGCGGGGGGGGGACGTACAATGAGCAGTTCTTC. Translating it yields CASSDFGTSGGGTYNEQFF. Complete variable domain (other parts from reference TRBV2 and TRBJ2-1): EPEVTQTPSHQVTQMGQEVILRCVPISNHLYFYWYRQILGQKVEFLVSFYNNEISEKSEIFDDQFSVERPDGSNFTLKIRSTKLEDSAMYFCASSDFGTSGGGTYNEQFFGPGTRLTVL.

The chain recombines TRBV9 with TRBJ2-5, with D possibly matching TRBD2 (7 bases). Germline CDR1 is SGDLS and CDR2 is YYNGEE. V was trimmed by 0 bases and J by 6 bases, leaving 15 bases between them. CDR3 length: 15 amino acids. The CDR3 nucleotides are TGTGCCAGCAGCGTAGGGGGAGGGGGGGGTCAGACCCAGTACTTC. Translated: CASSVGGGGGQTQYF.

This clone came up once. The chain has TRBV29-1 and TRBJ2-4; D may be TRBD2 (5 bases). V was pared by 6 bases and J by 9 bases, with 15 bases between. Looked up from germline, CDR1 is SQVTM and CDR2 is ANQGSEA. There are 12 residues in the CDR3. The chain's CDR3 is CSVSDGVGIQYF. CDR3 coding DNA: TGCAGCGTATCTGACGGGGTTGGCATTCAGTACTTC.

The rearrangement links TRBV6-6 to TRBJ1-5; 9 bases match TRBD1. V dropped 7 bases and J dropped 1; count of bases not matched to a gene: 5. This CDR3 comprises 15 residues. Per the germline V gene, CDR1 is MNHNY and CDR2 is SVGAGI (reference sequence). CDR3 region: CASTDRGGSNQPQHF. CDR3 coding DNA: TGTGCCAGCACGGACAGGGGTGGAAGCAATCAGCCCCAGCATTTT.

The CDR3 nucleotides are TGTGCCAGTAGTCCCCTGGGAGGGATGAACACTGAAGCTTTCTTT. This sequence encodes CASSPLGGMNTEAFF. The gene calls are TRBV19 and TRBJ1-1, with unresolved D. From germline, CDR1 is LNHDA and CDR2 SQIVND (reference sequence). The V end lost 5 bases, the J end lost 0 bases, and 13 bases lay between the germline ends. The CDR3 consists of 15 residues.

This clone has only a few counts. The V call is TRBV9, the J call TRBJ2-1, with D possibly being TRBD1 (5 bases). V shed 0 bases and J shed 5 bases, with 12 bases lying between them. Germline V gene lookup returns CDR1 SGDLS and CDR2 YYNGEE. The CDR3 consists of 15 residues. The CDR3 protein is CASSVEGVPDNEQFF. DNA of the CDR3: TGTGCCAGCAGCGTAGAAGGGGTTCCAGACAATGAGCAGTTCTTC.

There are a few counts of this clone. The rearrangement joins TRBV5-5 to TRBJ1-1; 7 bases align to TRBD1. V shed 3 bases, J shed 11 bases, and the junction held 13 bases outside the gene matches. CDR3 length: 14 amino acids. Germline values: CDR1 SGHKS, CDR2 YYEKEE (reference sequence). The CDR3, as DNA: TGTGCCAGCAGCTCCCAACCAGGGGGACTGCGGGCTTTCTTT. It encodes CASSSQPGGLRAFF.

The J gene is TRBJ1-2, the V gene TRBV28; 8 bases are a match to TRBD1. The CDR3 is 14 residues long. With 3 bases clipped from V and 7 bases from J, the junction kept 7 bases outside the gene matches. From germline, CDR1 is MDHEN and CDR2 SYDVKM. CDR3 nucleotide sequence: TGTGCCAGCAGTTTCATCGGACAGGGAAGTGGCTACACCTTC. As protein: CASSFIGQGSGYTF.

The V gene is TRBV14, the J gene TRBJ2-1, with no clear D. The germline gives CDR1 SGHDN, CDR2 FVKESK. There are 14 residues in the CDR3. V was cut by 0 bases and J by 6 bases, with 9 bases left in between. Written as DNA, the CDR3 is TGTGCCAGCAGCCAAGAGTACAGCAGCAATGAGCAGTTCTTC. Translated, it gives CASSQEYSSNEQFF.

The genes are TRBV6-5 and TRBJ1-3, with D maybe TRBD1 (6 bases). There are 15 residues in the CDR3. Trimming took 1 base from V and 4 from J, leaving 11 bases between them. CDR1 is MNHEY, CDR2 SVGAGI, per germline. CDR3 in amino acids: CASSYLAGAGNTIYF. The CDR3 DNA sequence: TGTGCCAGCAGTTACTTGGCGGGGGCCGGAAACACCATATATTTT.

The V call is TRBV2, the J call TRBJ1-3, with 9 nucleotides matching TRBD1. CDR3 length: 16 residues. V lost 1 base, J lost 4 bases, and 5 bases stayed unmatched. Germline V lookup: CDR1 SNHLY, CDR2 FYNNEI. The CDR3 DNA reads TGTGCCAGCAGTGAAGAAGGACAGGGGCCCGGAAACACCATATATTTT. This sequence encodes CASSEEGQGPGNTIYF. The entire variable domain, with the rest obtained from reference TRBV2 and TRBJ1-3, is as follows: EPEVTQTPSHQVTQMGQEVILRCVPISNHLYFYWYRQILGQKVEFLVSFYNNEISEKSEIFDDQFSVERPDGSNFTLKIRSTKLEDSAMYFCASSEEGQGPGNTIYFGEGSWLTVV.

CDR3 residues: CASSMGQGVQETQYF. The CDR3 DNA follows: TGCGCCAGCAGCATGGGACAGGGGGTGCAAGAGACCCAGTACTTC. The chain uses TRBV5-1 and TRBJ2-5; 11 bases line up with TRBD1. This CDR3 has 15 residues. The germline V gene encodes CDR1 SGHRS and CDR2 YFSETQ. V lost 4 bases, J lost 2 bases, and 4 bases stayed unmatched.

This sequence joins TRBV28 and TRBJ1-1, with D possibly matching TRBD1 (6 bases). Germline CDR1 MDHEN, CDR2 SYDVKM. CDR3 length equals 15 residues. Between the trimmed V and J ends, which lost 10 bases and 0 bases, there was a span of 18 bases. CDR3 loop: CATEWVTGMNTEAFF. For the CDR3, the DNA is TGTGCCACCGAGTGGGTAACAGGGATGAACACTGAAGCTTTCTTT.

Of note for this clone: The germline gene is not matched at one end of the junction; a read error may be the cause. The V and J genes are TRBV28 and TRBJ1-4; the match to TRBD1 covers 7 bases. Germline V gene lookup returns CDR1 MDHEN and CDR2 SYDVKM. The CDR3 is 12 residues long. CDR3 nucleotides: TGTGCCAGCAGTCGCACAGGGGCAAACTTGGTTTTT. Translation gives CASSRTGANLVF.

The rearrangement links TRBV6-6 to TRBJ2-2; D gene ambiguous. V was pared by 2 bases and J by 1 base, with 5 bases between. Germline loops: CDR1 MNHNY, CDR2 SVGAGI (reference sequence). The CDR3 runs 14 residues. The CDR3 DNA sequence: TGTGCCAGCAGTTACAGTAGGAACACCGGGGAGCTGTTTTTT. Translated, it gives CASSYSRNTGELFF.

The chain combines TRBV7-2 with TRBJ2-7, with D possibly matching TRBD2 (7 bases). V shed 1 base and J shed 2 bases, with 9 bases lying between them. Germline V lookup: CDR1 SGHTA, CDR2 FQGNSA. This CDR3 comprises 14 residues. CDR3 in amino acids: CASSLEGGPYEQYV. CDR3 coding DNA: TGTGCCAGCAGCTTAGAGGGGGGGCCCTACGAGCAGTACGTC.

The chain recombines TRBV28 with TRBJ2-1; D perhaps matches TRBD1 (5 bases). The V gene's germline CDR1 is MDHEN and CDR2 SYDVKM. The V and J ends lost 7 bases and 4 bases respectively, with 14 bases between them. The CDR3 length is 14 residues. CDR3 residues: CASTAAGSYNEQFF. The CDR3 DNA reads TGTGCCAGCACCGCGGCAGGGTCATACAATGAGCAGTTCTTC.

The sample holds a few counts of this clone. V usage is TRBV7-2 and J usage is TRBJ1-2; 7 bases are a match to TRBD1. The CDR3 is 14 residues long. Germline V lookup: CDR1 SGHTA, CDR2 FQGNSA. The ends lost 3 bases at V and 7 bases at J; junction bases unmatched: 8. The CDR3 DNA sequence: TGTGCCAGCAGCTTGGAGGGGGCGTTTTTTGGCTACACCTTC. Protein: CASSLEGAFFGYTF.

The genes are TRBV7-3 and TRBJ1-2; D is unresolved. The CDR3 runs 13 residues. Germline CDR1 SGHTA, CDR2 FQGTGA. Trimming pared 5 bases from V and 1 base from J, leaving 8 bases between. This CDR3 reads CASSPTNNYGYTF. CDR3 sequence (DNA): TGTGCCAGCAGCCCGACAAATAACTATGGCTACACCTTC.

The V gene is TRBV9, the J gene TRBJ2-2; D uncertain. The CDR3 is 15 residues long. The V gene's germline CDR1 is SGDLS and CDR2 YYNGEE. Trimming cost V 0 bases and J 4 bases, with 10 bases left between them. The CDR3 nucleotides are TGTGCCAGCAGCGTAGATGGGCAGTTCACCGGGGAGCTGTTTTTT. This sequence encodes CASSVDGQFTGELFF. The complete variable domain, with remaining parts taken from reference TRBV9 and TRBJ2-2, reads DSGVTQTPKHLITATGQRVTLRCSPRSGDLSVYWYQQSLDQGLQFLIQYYNGEERAKGNILERFSAQQFPDLHSELNLSSLELGDSALYFCASSVDGQFTGELFFGEGSRLTVL.

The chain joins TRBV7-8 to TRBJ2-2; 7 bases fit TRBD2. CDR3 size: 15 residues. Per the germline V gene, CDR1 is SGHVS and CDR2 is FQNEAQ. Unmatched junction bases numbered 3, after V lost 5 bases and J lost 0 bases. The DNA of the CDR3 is TGTGCCAGCAGCCTGCGGGGGACGAACACCGGGGAGCTGTTTTTT. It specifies CASSLRGTNTGELFF.